This TCR beta chain was obtained from a study of blood T cells in healthy people across ages. Remarks on this clonotype: The antigen is undetermined.

Overall study results and limits: Long-lived and aged donors differed, with more naive CD4+ cells and higher diversity in the long-lived. Among T cells, TCR beta diversity per million cells dropped roughly linearly as age rose. Percentage of naive T cells showed a strong correlation with TCR beta diversity.

Healthy Caucasians from Russia aged about 6 to 95 served as donors. Primed by a sample-barcoded 5' primer and a J-beta primer mix, a second PCR proceeded for roughly 7 to 11 cycles. TCRdb analysed the 5' RACE reads with MiXCR anew, one entry per CDR3 protein. Of around 650,000 distinct CDR3 sequences detected, 40% to 45% appear once; the ten largest clones hold around 30%. Sequenced sample: blood. The origin of this receptor is a man older than 75 in good health.

The CDR3 coding sequence is TGTGCCAGCAGTGCTACGGGAGTCAAAAACATTCAGTACTTC. Amino acids: CASSATGVKNIQYF. The chain links TRBV25-1 to TRBJ2-4; a weak D match, TRBD2 (6 bases). V lost 4 bases and J lost 3, with 10 bases in between. This CDR3 has 14 amino acids. The V gene's germline CDR1 is MGHDK and CDR2 SYGVNS.